This T cell receptor beta chain comes out of a study of STAT5B mutations in CD4+ large granular lymphocyte leukemia. Across the whole study: The CDR3 'QG' motif was associated with a particular HLA allele among healthy donors.

The CDR3 runs to 15 residues. The J segment lost 5 bases and the V segment lost 1 base, leaving 4 bases of the junction unmatched. Germline lookup yields CDR1 SGHNT and CDR2 YYREEE (reference sequence). Libraries were prepared by immunoSEQ multiplex PCR; TCRdb keeps only in-frame clonotypes and omits some of them. The table has fewer than 50,000 clones, around 75% seen once. A note on this clone: Its antigen is as yet unknown.

General study findings and limits: 8/27 top patient clones versus 2/35 control clones were TRBV06-family.

The sequence derives from a human donor in good health. This rearrangement joins TRBV5-4 to TRBJ2-5; 11 bases are a match to TRBD1. The sample comprised CD4+ T cells from blood buffy coats. The CDR3 spells CASSLPGQGEETQYF. The CDR3 region has the DNA TGTGCCAGCAGCTTGCCGGGACAGGGGGAGGAGACCCAGTACTTC.